This TCR beta chain was recovered during a study of graft-versus-host responses after intestinal transplantation. In the study overall: Anti-thymocyte globulin served as induction for all recipients, who then took tacrolimus and steroids for about three years.

The protocol was immunoSEQ multiplex PCR, while the TCRdb copy is restricted to in-frame clones and leaves out a portion. The sample has roughly 20,000 clones, about half seen once. This clone has just a few counts. Looked up from germline, CDR1 is SGHDT and CDR2 is YYEEEE. The CDR3 spans 13 residues. Deletions cut 4 bases from V and 8 bases from J, with 15 bases between. The chain carries TRBV5-6 and TRBJ1-2, with no clear D. Sequences were derived from alloreactive CD4+ T cells from a mixed lymphocyte reaction culture, sampled before intestinal transplant. The subset denotes: CFSE-low proliferating T cells sorted from roughly six-day pre-transplant mixed lymphocyte reaction (GvH or HvG direction). The clonotype comes from a human patient who received an intestinal transplant. Here the CDR3 reads CASSRTIPVGYTF. The DNA for the CDR3 is TGTGCCAGCAGCCGTACCATCCCGGTGGGCTACACCTTC.